This T cell receptor beta chain was obtained from a study of T cell responses to AZD1222 COVID-19 vaccine (dated by TCRdb to the early 2020s). With regard to the full study: TCR sequencing covered roughly 230 trial participants: 200 to 220 given two doses of AZD1222 and approximately 26 given two doses of MenACWY control vaccine. Enrollment into the trials was organized by age into subgroups of 18-55, 56-69 and 70-plus years, and those subgroups contained roughly 150, 30 and 60 TCR-sequenced participants, respectively.

The time point label corresponds to: about 28 days (+/-7) after the second vaccine dose. Because spike-specific TCR depth and breadth did not differ between the two schedules, AZD1222 recipients who got a second dose at roughly 4 weeks were pooled with those who got a second dose at roughly 12 weeks. Vaccinee samples were obtained from the UK trials COV001 and COV002, which included a single-blind randomized controlled phase 2/3 trial of AZD1222 (ChAdOx1 nCoV-19) in healthy adults. For TCRbeta chain sequencing, PBMC samples from trial participants were taken at day 0 and at day 28 after the second dose. The CDR3 regions of human TCRbeta chains were analyzed by immunosequencing. The study's processing was this. TCRs in the repertoires were matched against a reference library of SARS-CoV-2-specific TCRs that had been generated with the MIRA antigen-specificity platform. Breadth was defined as the fraction of unique TCRs that were SARS-CoV-2-associated. Depth was defined as the fraction of total T cells that were SARS-CoV-2-associated. Using the MIRA data, each spike-specific TCR was assigned both to the spike region to which the TCR was reactive and to a CD4 or CD8 class. Log10-transformed breadth and depth values were compared by one-way ANOVA with Sidak's multiple comparisons tests. TCRdb stores this immuneACCESS table with in-frame sequences only. Part of the clones is absent; in the studies checked, under half of the shortfall reflects unresolved V genes, and no reason is known for the rest. For V, J and clone size, that table is used; D and trimming come from the DNA. A total of tens of thousands of clones appear in this sample, about 78% of them only once. The top ten clones comprise about 46% of the sample.

The germline V gene specifies KGHDR as CDR1 and SFDVKD as CDR2. Ends trimmed: V by 5 bases, J by 4 bases; bases unmatched to a gene: 19. From its cysteine to its phenylalanine, the CDR3 spans 21 amino acids. Only the CDR3 part of the read is kept: 63 bases, read in frame from the first base. General findings and caveats noted by the study authors: Participants were mostly white British and included more females than males, and it was suggested by the authors that clonal diversity may have been underestimated. Conclusions about previously exposed vaccinees were limited because only six AZD1222 recipients were SARS-CoV-2 seropositive at baseline. CD4 TCRs associated with the vaccine covered the entire spike protein, and the dominant responses were in regions 160-218 and 743-854. After two AZD1222 doses, spike-specific TCR breadth and depth were significantly higher than at day 0 and than in MenACWY recipients. In the small 56-69-year group, the increase in depth fell short of significance, most likely because of low power. Reportedly, almost half of the unique spike-specific TCRs recognized epitopes lying outside the regions that are mutated in the B.1.351 and B.1.1.7 variants. Because no day 14 peak-response samples were available, repertoires were characterized only after the peak T cell response.

As regards this clone: Its antigen remains unidentified. Nothing much larger sits one base from this clone, and base qualities are not available.

The sample in question was peripheral blood, obtained 28 days after the second AZD1222 dose. The sequence came from an adult who received the AZD1222 COVID-19 vaccine. The chain is made from TRBV24-1 and TRBJ2-3; 14 central bases correspond to TRBD2. CDR3 sequence: CATSGTGDTLGTSGSPDTQYF. In nucleotides, the sequence is TGTGCCACCAGTGGTACGGGGGATACCCTCGGGACTAGCGGGAGTCCAGATACGCAGTATTTT.